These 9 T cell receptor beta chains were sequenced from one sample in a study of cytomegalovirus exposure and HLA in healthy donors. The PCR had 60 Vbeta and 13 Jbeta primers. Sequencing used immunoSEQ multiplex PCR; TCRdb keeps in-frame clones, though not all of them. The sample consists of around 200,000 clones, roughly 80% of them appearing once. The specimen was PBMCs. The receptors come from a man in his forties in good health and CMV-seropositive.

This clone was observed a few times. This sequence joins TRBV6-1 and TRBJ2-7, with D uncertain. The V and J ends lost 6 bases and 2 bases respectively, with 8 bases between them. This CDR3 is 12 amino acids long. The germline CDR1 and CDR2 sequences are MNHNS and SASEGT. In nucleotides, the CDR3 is TGTGCCAGCAGGACACCTACCTACGAGCAGTACTTC. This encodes CASRTPTYEQYF.

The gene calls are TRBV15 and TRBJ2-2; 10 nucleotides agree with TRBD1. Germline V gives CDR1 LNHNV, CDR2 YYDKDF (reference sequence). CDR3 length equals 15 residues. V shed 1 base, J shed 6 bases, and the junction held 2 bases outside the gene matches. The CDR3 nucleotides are TGTGCCACCAGCAGAGGGACAGGGGGTGCCGGGGAGCTGTTTTTT. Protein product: CATSRGTGGAGELFF.

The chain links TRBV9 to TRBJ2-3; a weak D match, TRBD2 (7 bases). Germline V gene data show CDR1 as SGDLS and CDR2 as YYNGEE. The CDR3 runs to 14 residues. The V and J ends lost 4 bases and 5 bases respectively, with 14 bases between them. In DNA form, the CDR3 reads TGTGCCAGCAGCTTGTCGGGGGGCGGAGATACGCAGTATTTT. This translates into CASSLSGGGDTQYF.

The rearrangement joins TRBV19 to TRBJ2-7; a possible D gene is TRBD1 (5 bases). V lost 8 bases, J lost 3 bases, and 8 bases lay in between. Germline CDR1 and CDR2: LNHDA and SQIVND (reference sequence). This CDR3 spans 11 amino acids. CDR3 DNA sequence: TGTGCCAGTCGGCAGGGCTACGAGCAGTACTTC. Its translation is CASRQGYEQYF. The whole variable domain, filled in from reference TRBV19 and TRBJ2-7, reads DGGITQSPKYLFRKEGQNVTLSCEQNLNHDAMYWYRQDPGQGLRLIYYSQIVNDFQKGDIAEGYSVSREKKESFPLTVTSAQKNPTAFYLCASRQGYEQYFGPGTRLTVT.

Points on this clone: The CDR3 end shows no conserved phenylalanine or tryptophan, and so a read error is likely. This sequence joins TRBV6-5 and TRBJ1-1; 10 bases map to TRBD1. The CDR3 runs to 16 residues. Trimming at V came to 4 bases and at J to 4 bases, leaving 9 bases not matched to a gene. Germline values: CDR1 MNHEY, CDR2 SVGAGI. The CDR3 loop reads CASSSTGGTTLTEAFL. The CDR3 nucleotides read TGTGCCAGCAGTTCGACAGGGGGCACGACCCTCACTGAAGCTTTCCTT.

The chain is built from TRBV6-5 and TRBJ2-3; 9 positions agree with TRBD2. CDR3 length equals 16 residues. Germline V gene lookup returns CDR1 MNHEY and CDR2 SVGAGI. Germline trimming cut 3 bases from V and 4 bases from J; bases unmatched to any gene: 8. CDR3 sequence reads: CASSYSGGFSPDTQYF. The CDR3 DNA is TGTGCCAGCAGTTATAGCGGGGGATTCTCTCCAGATACGCAGTATTTT.

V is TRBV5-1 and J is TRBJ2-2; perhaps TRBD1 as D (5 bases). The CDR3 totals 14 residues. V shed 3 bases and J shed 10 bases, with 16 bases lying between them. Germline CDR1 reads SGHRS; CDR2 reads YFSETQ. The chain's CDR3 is CASSSTVSSEELFF. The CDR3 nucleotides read TGCGCCAGCAGCTCGACAGTAAGTTCCGAGGAGCTGTTTTTT.

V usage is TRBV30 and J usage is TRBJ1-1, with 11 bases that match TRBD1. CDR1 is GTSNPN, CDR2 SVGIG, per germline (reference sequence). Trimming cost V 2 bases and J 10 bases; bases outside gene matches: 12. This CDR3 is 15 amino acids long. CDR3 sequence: CAWSPPGQGVTGAFF. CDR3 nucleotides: TGTGCCTGGAGTCCGCCGGGACAGGGGGTCACCGGAGCTTTCTTT.

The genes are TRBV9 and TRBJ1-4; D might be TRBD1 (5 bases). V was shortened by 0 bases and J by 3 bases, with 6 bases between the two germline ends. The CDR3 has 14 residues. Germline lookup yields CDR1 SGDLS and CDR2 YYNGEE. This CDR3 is CASSVGGPNEKLFF. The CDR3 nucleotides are TGTGCCAGCAGCGTAGGGGGCCCTAATGAAAAACTGTTTTTT.